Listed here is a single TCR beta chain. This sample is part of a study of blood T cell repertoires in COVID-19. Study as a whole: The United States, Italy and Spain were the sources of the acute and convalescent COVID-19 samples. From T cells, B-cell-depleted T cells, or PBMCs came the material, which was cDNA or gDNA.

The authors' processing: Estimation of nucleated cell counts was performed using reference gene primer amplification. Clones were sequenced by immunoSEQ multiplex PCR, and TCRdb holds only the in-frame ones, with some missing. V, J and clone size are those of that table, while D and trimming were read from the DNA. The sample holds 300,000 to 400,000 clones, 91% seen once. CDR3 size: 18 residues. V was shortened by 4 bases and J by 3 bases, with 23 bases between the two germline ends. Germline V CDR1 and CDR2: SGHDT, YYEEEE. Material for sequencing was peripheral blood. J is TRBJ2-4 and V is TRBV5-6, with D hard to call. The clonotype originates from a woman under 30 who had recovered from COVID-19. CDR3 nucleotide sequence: TGTGCCAGCAGCCCCACTCCCCGACCGGGTGCGAGCAAAAACATTCAGTACTTC. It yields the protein CASSPTPRPGASKNIQYF. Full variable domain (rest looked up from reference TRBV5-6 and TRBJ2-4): DAGVTQSPTHLIKTRGQQVTLRCSPKSGHDTVSWYQQALGQGPQFIFQYYEEEERQRGNFPDRFSGHQFPNYSSELNVNALLLGDSALYLCASSPTPRPGASKNIQYFGAGTRLSVL.